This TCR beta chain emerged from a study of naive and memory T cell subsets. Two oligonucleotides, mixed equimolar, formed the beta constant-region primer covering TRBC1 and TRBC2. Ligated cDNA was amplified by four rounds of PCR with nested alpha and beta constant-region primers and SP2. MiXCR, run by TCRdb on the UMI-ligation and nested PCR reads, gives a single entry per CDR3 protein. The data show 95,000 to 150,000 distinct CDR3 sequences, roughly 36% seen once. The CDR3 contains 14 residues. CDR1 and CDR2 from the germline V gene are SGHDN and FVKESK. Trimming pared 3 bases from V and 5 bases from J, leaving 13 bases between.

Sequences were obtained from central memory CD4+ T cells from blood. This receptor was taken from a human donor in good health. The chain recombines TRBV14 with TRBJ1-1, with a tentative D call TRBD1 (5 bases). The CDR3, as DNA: TGTGCCAGCAGCCATAGACCAGGGAGGACTGAAGCTTTCTTT. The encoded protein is CASSHRPGRTEAFF.